What follows are 22 T cell receptor beta chains derived from one specimen sequenced in a study of cytomegalovirus exposure and HLA in healthy donors. 60 Vbeta and 13 Jbeta primers were used in PCR. Produced via immunoSEQ multiplex PCR; TCRdb's table is partial and in-frame only. The table has over 200,000 clones, more than 65% seen once. Sequenced input: PBMCs. The receptors originated from a woman aged 25 to 39 in good health and CMV-seronegative.

The CDR3 coding sequence is TGTGCCAGCAGCTCGGGACTTATCACAGATACGCAGTATTTT. Translation: CASSSGLITDTQYF. The chain uses TRBV7-3 and TRBJ2-3; maybe TRBD2 (6 bases). Trimming removed 4 bases at V and 2 bases at J, with 10 bases between. CDR1 SGHTA and CDR2 FQGTGA come from the germline V gene. This CDR3 is 14 amino acids long.

The chain employs TRBV2 and TRBJ2-1, with D possibly TRBD2 on 6 matching bases. The CDR3 covers 13 residues. Trimming removed 5 bases from V and 9 bases from J, with 14 bases in between. Germline CDR1 is SNHLY and CDR2 is FYNNEI. CDR3 loop: CASSMLASIEQFF. The CDR3 region has the DNA TGTGCCAGCAGTATGCTAGCGTCCATTGAGCAGTTCTTC.

The chain carries TRBV7-3 and TRBJ1-1; no reliable D call. Looked up from germline, CDR1 is SGHTA and CDR2 is FQGTGA. CDR3 length equals 14 residues. Trimming took off 1 base at V and 0 bases at J, with 6 bases between the two ends. The CDR3 DNA follows: TGTGCCAGCAGCTTAATGGCCTTGAACACTGAAGCTTTCTTT. Amino acids: CASSLMALNTEAFF.

This chain connects TRBV7-9 to TRBJ2-1, with 10 bases identical to TRBD1. Germline loops: CDR1 SEHNR, CDR2 FQNEAQ (reference sequence). V lost 5 bases to trimming and J lost 3 bases; unmatched junction nucleotides: 4. The CDR3 sequence is 15 residues long. CDR3 in amino acids: CASSHRDRGYNEQFF. The CDR3 DNA reads as TGTGCCAGCAGCCACCGGGACAGGGGCTACAATGAGCAGTTCTTC.

The V call is TRBV11-2, the J call TRBJ2-7, with TRBD1 matching over 9 bases. The ends lost 1 base at V and 5 bases at J; junction bases unmatched: 6. Per germline, CDR1 SGHAT and CDR2 FQNNGV. CDR3 size: 15 residues. CDR3 sequence: CASSLVGQGGNEQYF. The CDR3 bases are TGTGCCAGCAGCTTAGTGGGACAGGGCGGGAACGAGCAGTACTTC.

The V and J genes are TRBV5-4 and TRBJ1-1; D uncertain. The CDR3 sequence is 14 residues long. Looked up from germline, CDR1 is SGHNT and CDR2 is YYREEE (reference sequence). V lost 2 bases, J lost 1 base, and 9 bases lay in between. The CDR3 coding sequence is TGTGCCAGCAGCTTTATGGGCCCGAACACTGAAGCTTTCTTT. This sequence encodes CASSFMGPNTEAFF.

The gene calls are TRBV5-4 and TRBJ1-2, with D hard to call. The CDR3 contains 14 residues. The V and J ends lost 0 bases and 2 bases respectively, with 8 bases between them. CDR1 and CDR2 (germline): SGHNT, YYREEE (reference sequence). The CDR3 region is CASSLDDGNYGYTF. In nucleotides, the CDR3 is TGTGCCAGCAGCTTGGATGACGGGAACTATGGCTACACCTTC.

The V and J genes are TRBV9 and TRBJ2-2, with D possibly being TRBD2 (6 bases). There are 13 residues in the CDR3. In germline, CDR1 is SGDLS, CDR2 YYNGEE. V was shortened by 2 bases and J by 4 bases, with 6 bases between the two germline ends. Here the CDR3 reads CASSVTSTGELFF. The CDR3 nucleotides are TGTGCCAGCAGCGTGACTAGCACCGGGGAGCTGTTTTTT. Using reference TRBV9 and TRBJ2-2 for the parts outside the CDR3, the full variable domain is DSGVTQTPKHLITATGQRVTLRCSPRSGDLSVYWYQQSLDQGLQFLIQYYNGEERAKGNILERFSAQQFPDLHSELNLSSLELGDSALYFCASSVTSTGELFFGEGSRLTVL.

The chain employs TRBV7-6 and TRBJ2-3; D possibly corresponds to TRBD2 (5 bases). Trimming took off 0 bases at V and 4 bases at J, with 11 bases between the two ends. The V gene's germline CDR1 is SGHVS and CDR2 FNYEAQ. The length of the CDR3 is 15 residues. CDR3 protein: CASSLAVGAPDTQYF. The CDR3 nucleotides read TGTGCCAGCAGCTTAGCGGTGGGAGCTCCAGATACGCAGTATTTT.

The table lists this clone with a few counts. Compared with germline, one end of the junction differs, possibly owing to a read error. The chain links TRBV25-1 to TRBJ1-6; the match to TRBD1 covers 9 bases. The CDR3 contains 14 residues. CDR1 is MGHDK, CDR2 SYGVNS, per germline. The CDR3 coding sequence is TGTGCCAGCAAGGTGACAGGGGGTAATTCCCCCCTCCACTTT. This gives the protein CASKVTGGNSPLHF.

The chain recombines TRBV6-6 with TRBJ1-1, with TRBD1 matching 7 bases. The CDR3 is 15 amino acids. The germline gives CDR1 MNHNY, CDR2 SVGAGI (reference sequence). J gave up 2 bases and V 6 bases, and 9 bases lay outside the gene matches. Here the CDR3 reads CASRDQGDRNTEAFF. The CDR3 nucleotides are TGTGCCAGCAGGGACCAGGGGGATCGTAACACTGAAGCTTTCTTT.

The rearrangement links TRBV18 to TRBJ1-2; D remains unclear. The length of the CDR3 is 15 residues. Germline CDR1 is KGHSH and CDR2 is LQKENI. V was pared by 0 bases and J by 5 bases, with 13 bases between. Written as DNA, the CDR3 is TGTGCCAGCTCACCACCCTCGATTGTTAGTTATGGCTACACCTTC. Translating it yields CASSPPSIVSYGYTF.

The genes are TRBV5-8 and TRBJ2-5, with D hard to call. Germline assignment: CDR1 SGHTS and CDR2 YDEGEE. This CDR3 has 13 amino acids. Trimming removed 1 base at V and 4 bases at J, with 8 bases between. The chain's CDR3 is CASSLLYPETQYF. CDR3 DNA: TGTGCCAGCAGCTTGCTCTACCCAGAGACCCAGTACTTC.

This clone has a handful of counts. V gene TRBV19 combines with J gene TRBJ2-1, with no clear D. CDR1 and CDR2 (germline): LNHDA, SQIVND (reference sequence). V was shortened by 10 bases and J by 5 bases, with 12 bases between the two germline ends. This CDR3 is built from 12 residues. This CDR3 is CATLTEHNEQFF. The CDR3 coding sequence is TGTGCCACCCTGACGGAGCACAATGAGCAGTTCTTC.

V and J are TRBV18 and TRBJ1-5, with 9 bases fitting TRBD1. CDR1 and CDR2 (germline): KGHSH, LQKENI. After removal of 4 bases from V and 7 bases from J, the junction contained 5 bases not matched to a gene. CDR3 length equals 14 residues. The CDR3 DNA reads TGTGCCAGCTCACTGACAGGGGGGTTCCAGCCCCAGCATTTT. Translating it yields CASSLTGGFQPQHF.

V usage is TRBV10-2 and J usage is TRBJ1-1, with D maybe TRBD1 (6 bases). The CDR3 sequence is 13 residues long. CDR1 is WSHSY and CDR2 is SAAADI in the germline V gene. V was pared by 4 bases and J by 8 bases, with 14 bases between. CDR3 nucleotide sequence: TGCGCCAGCAGTGCCACAGGGATGGAGGAAGCTTTCTTT. This gives the protein CASSATGMEEAFF.

CDR3 coding DNA: TGTGCCTGGGGGACAGGAAAGAATGAAAAACTGTTTTTT. Translated, it gives CAWGTGKNEKLFF. The chain employs TRBV30 and TRBJ1-4; 8 nucleotides agree with TRBD1. This CDR3 spans 13 amino acids. The V segment lost 5 bases and the J segment 5 bases; nucleotides outside the gene matches: 4. Germline V CDR1 and CDR2: GTSNPN, SVGIG (reference sequence).

V usage is TRBV11-3 and J usage is TRBJ2-1; D is possibly TRBD1 (7 bases). The CDR3 loop spans 15 amino acids. The germline V and J ends were trimmed by 4 bases and 10 bases, with 20 bases remaining between them. Germline V lookup: CDR1 SGHNT, CDR2 YENEEA. CDR3 sequence (DNA): TGTGCCAGCAGCTGGCAACGGGGGCAGGGGGGCGAGCAGTTCTTC. Translated, it gives CASSWQRGQGGEQFF.

The chain recombines TRBV9 with TRBJ2-7; tentatively, D is TRBD2 (6 bases). The CDR3 runs to 13 residues. Germline values: CDR1 SGDLS, CDR2 YYNGEE. With 4 bases removed from V and 1 base from J, the gap between germline ends came to 9 bases. CDR3 loop: CASSPGTSYEQYF. For the CDR3, the DNA is TGTGCCAGCAGCCCGGGGACTTCCTACGAGCAGTACTTC.

The chain is built from TRBV27 and TRBJ2-2; possibly TRBD2 for D (6 bases). Per the germline V gene, CDR1 is MNHEY and CDR2 is SMNVEV (reference sequence). V dropped 5 bases and J dropped 1 base, with 17 bases sitting between them. The CDR3 covers 17 residues. The CDR3 loop is CASSPLGGSVNTGELFF. The CDR3 bases are TGTGCCAGCAGTCCCCTCGGGGGAAGCGTGAACACCGGGGAGCTGTTTTTT.

The V and J genes are TRBV5-1 and TRBJ1-1; D gene unclear. V lost 0 bases and J lost 4, with 7 bases in between. The CDR3 totals 13 residues. In germline, CDR1 is SGHRS, CDR2 YFSETQ. CDR3 amino acids: CASSLAVSTEAFF. The CDR3 bases are TGCGCCAGCAGCTTGGCGGTGAGCACTGAAGCTTTCTTT.

The chain couples TRBV10-3 to TRBJ1-1, with 11 bases fitting TRBD1. Germline CDR1 ENHRY, CDR2 SYGVKD. Germline trimming cut 9 bases from V and 3 bases from J; bases unmatched to any gene: 3. CDR3 size: 13 residues. In nucleotides, the CDR3 is TGTGCCATTTGGACAGGGGGCTACACTGAAGCTTTCTTT. This codes for CAIWTGGYTEAFF.